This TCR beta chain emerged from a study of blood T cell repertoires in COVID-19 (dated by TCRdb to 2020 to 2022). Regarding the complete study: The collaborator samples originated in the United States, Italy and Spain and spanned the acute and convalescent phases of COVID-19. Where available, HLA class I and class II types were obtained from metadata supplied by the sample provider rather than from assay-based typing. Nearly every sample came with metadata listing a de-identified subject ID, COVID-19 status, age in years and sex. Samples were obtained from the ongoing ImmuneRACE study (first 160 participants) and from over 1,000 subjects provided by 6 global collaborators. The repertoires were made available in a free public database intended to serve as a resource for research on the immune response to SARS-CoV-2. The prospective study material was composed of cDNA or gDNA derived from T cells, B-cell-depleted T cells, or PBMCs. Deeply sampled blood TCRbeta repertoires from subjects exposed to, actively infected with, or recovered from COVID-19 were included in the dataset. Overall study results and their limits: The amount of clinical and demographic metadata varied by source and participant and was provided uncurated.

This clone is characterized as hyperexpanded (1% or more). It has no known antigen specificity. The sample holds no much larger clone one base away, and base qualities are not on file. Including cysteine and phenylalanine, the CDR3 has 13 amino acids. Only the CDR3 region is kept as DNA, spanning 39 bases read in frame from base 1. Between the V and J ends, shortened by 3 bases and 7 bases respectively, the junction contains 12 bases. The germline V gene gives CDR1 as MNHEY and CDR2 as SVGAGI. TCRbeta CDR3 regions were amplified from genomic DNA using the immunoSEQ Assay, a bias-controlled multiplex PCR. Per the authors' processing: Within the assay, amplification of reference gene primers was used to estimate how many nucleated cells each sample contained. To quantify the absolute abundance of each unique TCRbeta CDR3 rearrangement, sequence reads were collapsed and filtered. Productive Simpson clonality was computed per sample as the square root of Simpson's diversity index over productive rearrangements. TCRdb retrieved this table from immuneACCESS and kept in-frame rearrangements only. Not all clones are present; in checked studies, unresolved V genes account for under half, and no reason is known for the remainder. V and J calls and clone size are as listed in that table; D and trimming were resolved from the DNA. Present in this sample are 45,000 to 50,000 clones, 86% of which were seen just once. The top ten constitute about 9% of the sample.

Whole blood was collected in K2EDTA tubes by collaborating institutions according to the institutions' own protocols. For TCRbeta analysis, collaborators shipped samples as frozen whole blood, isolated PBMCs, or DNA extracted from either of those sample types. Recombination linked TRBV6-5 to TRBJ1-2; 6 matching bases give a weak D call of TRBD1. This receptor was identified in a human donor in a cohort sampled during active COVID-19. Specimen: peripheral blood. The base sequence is TGTGCCAGCAGTTATCAGGGGAAGATTGGCTACACCTTC. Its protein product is CASSYQGKIGYTF.